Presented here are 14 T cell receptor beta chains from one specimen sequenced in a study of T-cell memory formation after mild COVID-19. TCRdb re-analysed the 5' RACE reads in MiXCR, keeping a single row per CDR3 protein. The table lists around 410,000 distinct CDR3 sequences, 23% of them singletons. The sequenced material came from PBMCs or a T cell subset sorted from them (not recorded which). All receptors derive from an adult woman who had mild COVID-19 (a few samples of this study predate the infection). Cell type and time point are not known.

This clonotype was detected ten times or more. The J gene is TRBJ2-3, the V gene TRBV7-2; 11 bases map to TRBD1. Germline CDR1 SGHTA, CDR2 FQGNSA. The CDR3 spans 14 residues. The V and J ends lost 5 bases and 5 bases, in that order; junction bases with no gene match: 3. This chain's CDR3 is CASSPGTGGDTQYF. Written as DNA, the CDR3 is TGTGCCAGCAGCCCCGGGACAGGGGGAGATACGCAGTATTTT.

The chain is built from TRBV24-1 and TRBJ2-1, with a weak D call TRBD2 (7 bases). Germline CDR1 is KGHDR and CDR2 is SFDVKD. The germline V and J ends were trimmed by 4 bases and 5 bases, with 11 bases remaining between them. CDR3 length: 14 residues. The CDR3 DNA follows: TGTGCCACCAGTGAGCGGGGGCCGAACAATGAGCAGTTCTTC. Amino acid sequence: CATSERGPNNEQFF.

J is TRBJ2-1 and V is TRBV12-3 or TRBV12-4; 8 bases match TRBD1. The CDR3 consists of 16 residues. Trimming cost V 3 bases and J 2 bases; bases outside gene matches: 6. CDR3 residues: CASSFADRVTYNEQFF. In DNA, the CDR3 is TGTGCCAGCAGTTTCGCGGACAGGGTAACCTACAATGAGCAGTTCTTC.

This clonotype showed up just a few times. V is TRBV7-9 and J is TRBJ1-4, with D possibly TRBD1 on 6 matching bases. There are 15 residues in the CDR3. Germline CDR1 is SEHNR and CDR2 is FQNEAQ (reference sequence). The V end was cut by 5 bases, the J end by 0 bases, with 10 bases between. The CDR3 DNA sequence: TGTGCCAGCAGCGACAGGTTATCAACTAATGAAAAACTGTTTTTT. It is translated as CASSDRLSTNEKLFF. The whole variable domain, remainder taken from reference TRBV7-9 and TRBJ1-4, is DTGVSQNPRHKITKRGQNVTFRCDPISEHNRLYWYRQTLGQGPEFLTYFQNEAQLEKSRLLSDRFSAERPKGSFSTLEIQRTEQGDSAMYLCASSDRLSTNEKLFFGSGTQLSVL.

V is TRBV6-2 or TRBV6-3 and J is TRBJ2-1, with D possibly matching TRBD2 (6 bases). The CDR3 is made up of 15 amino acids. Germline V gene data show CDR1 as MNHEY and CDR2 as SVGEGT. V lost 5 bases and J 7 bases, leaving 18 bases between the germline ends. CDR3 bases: TGTGCCAGCAGTCCCCTCTTAGCGGAAGGAAATGAGCAGTTCTTC. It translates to CASSPLLAEGNEQFF.

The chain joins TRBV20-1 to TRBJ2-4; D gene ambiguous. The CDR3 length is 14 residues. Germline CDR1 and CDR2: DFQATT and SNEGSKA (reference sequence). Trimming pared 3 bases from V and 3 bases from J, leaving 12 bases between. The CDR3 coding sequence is TGCAGTGCTAGTCTAGTATGGGACAAAAACATTCAGTACTTC. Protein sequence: CSASLVWDKNIQYF.

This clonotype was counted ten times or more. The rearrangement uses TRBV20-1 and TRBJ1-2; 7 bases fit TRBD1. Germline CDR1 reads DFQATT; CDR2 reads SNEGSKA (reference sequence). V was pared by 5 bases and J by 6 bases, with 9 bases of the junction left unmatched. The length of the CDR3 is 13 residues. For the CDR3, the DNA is TGCAGTGCTTCCGAGGGGGCAGTTGATGGCTACACCTTC. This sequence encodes CSASEGAVDGYTF.

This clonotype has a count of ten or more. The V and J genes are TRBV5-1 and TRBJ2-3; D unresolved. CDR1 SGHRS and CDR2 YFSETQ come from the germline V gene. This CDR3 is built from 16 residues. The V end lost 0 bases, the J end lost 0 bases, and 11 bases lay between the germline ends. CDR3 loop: CASSLGLTPSTDTQYF. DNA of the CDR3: TGCGCCAGCAGCTTGGGACTCACCCCTAGCACAGATACGCAGTATTTT.

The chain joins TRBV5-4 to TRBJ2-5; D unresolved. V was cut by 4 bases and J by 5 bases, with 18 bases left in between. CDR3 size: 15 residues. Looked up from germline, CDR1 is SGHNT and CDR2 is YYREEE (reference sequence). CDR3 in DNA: TGTGCCAGCAGCCCCCCTTTTGGGGAAGGGGAGACCCAGTACTTC. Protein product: CASSPPFGEGETQYF.

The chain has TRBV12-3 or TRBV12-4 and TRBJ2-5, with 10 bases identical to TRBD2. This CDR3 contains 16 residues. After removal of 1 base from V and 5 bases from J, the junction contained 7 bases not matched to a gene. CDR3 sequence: CASSLGSGGAVETQYF. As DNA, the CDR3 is TGTGCCAGCAGTTTAGGCAGCGGGGGGGCAGTGGAGACCCAGTACTTC.

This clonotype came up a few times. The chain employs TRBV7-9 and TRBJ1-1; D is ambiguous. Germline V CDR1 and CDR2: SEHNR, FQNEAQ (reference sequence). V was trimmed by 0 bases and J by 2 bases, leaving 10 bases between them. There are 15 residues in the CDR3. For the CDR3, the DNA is TGTGCCAGCAGCTTAGCAGGAGGGAGAAACACTGAAGCTTTCTTT. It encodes CASSLAGGRNTEAFF. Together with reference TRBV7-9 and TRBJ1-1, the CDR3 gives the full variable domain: DTGVSQNPRHKITKRGQNVTFRCDPISEHNRLYWYRQTLGQGPEFLTYFQNEAQLEKSRLLSDRFSAERPKGSFSTLEIQRTEQGDSAMYLCASSLAGGRNTEAFFGQGTRLTVV.

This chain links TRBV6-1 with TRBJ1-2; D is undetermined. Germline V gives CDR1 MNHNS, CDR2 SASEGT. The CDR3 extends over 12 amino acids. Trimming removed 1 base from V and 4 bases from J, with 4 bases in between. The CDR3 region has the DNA TGTGCCAGCAGTGAAGAGATCTATGGCTACACCTTC. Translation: CASSEEIYGYTF.

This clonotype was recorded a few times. The CDR3 DNA sequence: TGCAGCGGGTTCGACGGTTTGAACACCGGGGAGCTGTTTTTT. Encoded protein: CSGFDGLNTGELFF. This sequence joins TRBV29-1 and TRBJ2-2, with D uncertain. CDR3 length: 14 amino acids. The V and J ends lost 7 bases and 1 base respectively, with 13 bases between them. Germline CDR1 and CDR2: SQVTM and ANQGSEA.

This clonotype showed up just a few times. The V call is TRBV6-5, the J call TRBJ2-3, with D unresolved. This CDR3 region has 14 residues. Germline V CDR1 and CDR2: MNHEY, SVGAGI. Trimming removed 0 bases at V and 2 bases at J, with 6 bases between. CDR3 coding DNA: TGTGCCAGCAGTTACTCGGTTTTCACAGATACGCAGTATTTT. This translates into CASSYSVFTDTQYF.